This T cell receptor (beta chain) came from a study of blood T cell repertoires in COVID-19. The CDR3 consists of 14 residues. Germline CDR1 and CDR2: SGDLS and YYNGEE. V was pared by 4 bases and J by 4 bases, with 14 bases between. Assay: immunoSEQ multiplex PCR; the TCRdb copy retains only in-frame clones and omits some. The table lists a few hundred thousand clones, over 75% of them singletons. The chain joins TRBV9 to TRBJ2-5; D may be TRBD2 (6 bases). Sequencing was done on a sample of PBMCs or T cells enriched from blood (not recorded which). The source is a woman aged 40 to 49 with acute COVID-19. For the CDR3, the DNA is TGTGCCAGCAGCCCCGGGGACTGGAGAGAGACCCAGTACTTC. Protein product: CASSPGDWRETQYF.